This T cell receptor (beta chain) was sequenced for a study of monozygotic twins with inflammatory bowel disease. The CDR3 totals 13 residues. Per germline, CDR1 SGHTA and CDR2 FQGNSA. cDNA was made in eight separate reactions per sample. TCRdb reprocessed the 5' RACE reads, with one entry per CDR3 protein and no DNA. The repertoire table contains about 330,000 distinct CDR3 sequences. A note on this clonotype: Its antigen is undetermined.

Findings and limits, study-wide: Possibly reflecting limited power, no difference in repertoire similarity was found between concordant and discordant twins. Varied immunosuppressive treatments among patients may have increased repertoire variability. IBD patients had lower TCRbeta diversity (inverse Simpson) than healthy co-twins.

The clonotype was recovered from a human donor with ulcerative colitis or Crohn's disease, or a healthy co-twin of an affected twin (not recorded which). The sequenced sample was blood. The rearrangement joins TRBV7-2 to TRBJ1-1. CDR3 amino acids: CASSLEGHTEAFF. Together with reference TRBV7-2 and TRBJ1-1, the CDR3 gives the full variable domain: GAGVSQSPSNKVTEKGKDVELRCDPISGHTALYWYRQSLGQGLEFLIYFQGNSAPDKSGLPSDRFSAERTGGSVSTLTIQRTQQEDSAVYLCASSLEGHTEAFFGQGTRLTVV.